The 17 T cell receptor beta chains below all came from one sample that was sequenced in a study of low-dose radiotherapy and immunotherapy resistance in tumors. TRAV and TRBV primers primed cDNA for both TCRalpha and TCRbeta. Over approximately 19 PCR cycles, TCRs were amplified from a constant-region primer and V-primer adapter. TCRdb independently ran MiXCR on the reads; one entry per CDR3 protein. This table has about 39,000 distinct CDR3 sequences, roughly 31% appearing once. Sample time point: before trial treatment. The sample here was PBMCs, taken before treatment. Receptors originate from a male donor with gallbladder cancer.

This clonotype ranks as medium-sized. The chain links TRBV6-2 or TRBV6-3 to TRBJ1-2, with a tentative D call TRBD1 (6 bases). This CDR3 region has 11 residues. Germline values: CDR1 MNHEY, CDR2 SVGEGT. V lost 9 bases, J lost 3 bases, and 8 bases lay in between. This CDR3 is CASGQYYGYTF. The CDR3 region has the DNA TGTGCCAGTGGACAGTACTATGGCTACACCTTC.

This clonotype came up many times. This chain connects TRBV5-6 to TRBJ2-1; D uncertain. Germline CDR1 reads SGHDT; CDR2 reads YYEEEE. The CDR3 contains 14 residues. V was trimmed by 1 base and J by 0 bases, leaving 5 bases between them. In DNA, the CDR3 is TGTGCCAGCAGCTTGTTAAGCTCCTACAATGAGCAGTTCTTC. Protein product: CASSLLSSYNEQFF.

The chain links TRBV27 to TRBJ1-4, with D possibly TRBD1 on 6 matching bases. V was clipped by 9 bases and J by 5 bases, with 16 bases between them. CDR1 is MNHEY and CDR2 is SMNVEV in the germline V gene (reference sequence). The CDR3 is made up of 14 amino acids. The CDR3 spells CASSSTGMNEKLFF. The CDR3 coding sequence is TGTGCCAGTTCGTCGACAGGAATGAATGAAAAACTGTTTTTT.

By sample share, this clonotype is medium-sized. The CDR3 DNA reads as TGTGCCAGCAGTTTGGGTACCGGGGAGCTGTTTTTT. As protein: CASSLGTGELFF. The chain uses TRBV28 and TRBJ2-2; D is unclear. The ends were cut back, 3 bases at V and 5 bases at J, with 4 bases in the middle. In germline, CDR1 is MDHEN, CDR2 SYDVKM. The CDR3 spans 12 residues. Complete variable domain (other parts from reference TRBV28 and TRBJ2-2): DVKVTQSSRYLVKRTGEKVFLECVQDMDHENMFWYRQDPGLGLRLIYFSYDVKMKEKGDIPEGYSVSREKKERFSLILESASTNQTSMYLCASSLGTGELFFGEGSRLTVL.

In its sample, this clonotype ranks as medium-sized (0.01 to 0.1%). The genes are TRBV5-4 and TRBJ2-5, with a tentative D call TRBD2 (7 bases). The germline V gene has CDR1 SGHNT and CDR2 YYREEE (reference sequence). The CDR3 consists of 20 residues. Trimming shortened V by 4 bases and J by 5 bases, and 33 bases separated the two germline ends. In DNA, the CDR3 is TGTGCCAGCAGCCCCCCCCGCATGATAGGGGGAGGGCCCTTCGGGGAGACCCAGTACTTC. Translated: CASSPPRMIGGGPFGETQYF.

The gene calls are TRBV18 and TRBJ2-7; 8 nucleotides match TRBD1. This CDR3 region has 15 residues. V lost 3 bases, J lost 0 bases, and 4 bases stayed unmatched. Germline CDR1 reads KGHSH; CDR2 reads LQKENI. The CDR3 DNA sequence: TGTGCCAGCTCACCTACAGGGGGTAGCTCCTACGAGCAGTACTTC. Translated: CASSPTGGSSYEQYF.

This CDR3 is CASRTADTQYF. The CDR3 DNA follows: TGTGCCAGCAGGACTGCAGATACGCAGTATTTT. V and J are TRBV28 and TRBJ2-3; D unclear. The length of the CDR3 is 11 residues. The germline V and J ends were trimmed by 6 bases and 4 bases, with 5 bases remaining between them. The germline V gene encodes CDR1 MDHEN and CDR2 SYDVKM.

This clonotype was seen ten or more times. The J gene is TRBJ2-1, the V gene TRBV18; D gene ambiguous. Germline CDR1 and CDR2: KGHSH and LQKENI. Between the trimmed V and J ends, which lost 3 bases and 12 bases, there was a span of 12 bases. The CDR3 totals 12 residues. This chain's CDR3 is CASSPMASGQFF. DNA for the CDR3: TGTGCCAGCTCACCGATGGCCTCGGGGCAGTTCTTC. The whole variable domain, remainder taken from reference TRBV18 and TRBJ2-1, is NAGVMQNPRHLVRRRGQEARLRCSPMKGHSHVYWYRQLPEEGLKFMVYLQKENIIDESGMPKERFSAEFPKEGPSILRIQQVVRGDSAAYFCASSPMASGQFFGPGTRLTVL.

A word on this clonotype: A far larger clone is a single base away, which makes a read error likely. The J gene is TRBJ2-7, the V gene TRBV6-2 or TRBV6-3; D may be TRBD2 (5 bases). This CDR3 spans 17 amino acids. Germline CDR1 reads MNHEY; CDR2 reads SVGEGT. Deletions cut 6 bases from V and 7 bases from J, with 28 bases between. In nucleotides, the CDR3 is TGTGCCAGCAGCGAATACACGACGGGGTTCTCCTACAATGAGCAGTACTTC. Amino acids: CASSEYTTGFSYNEQYF.

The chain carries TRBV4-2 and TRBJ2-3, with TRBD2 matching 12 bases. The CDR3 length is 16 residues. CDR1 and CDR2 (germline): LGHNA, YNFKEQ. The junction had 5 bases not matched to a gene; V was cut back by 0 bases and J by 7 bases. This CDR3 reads CASSQDSSGGGYTQYF. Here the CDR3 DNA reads TGTGCCAGCAGCCAAGACTCTAGCGGGGGGGGGTATACGCAGTATTTT.

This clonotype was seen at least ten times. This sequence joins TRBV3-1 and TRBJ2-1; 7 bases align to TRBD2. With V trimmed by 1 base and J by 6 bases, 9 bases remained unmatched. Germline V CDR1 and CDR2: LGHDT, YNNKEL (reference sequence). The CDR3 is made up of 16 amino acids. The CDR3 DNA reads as TGTGCCAGCAGCCAAGTTTCGGGAGGTCTAGGCAATGAGCAGTTCTTC. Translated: CASSQVSGGLGNEQFF.

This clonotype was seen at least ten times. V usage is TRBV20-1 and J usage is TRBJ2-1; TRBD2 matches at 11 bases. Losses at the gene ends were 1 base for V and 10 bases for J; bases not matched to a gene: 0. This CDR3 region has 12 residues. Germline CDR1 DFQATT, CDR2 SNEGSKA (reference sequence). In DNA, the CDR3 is TGCAGTGCTAGAGGACTAGCGGGAGAGCAGTTCTTC. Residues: CSARGLAGEQFF.

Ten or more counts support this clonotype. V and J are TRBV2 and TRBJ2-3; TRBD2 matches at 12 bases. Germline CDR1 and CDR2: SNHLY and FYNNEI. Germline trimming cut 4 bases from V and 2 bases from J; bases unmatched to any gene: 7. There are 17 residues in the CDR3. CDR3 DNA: TGTGCCAGCAGTGTGCCTAGCGGGGGGGTCTCCACAGATACGCAGTATTTT. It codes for CASSVPSGGVSTDTQYF. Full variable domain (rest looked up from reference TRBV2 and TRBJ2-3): EPEVTQTPSHQVTQMGQEVILRCVPISNHLYFYWYRQILGQKVEFLVSFYNNEISEKSEIFDDQFSVERPDGSNFTLKIRSTKLEDSAMYFCASSVPSGGVSTDTQYFGPGTRLTVL.

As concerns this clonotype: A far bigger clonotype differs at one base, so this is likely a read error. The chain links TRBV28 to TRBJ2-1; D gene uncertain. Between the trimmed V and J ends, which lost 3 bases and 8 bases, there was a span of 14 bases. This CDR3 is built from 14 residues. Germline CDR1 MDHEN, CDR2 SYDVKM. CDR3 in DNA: TGTGCCAGCAGTTTGGGCCAAGAGAGCCATGAGCAGTTCTTC. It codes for CASSLGQESHEQFF.

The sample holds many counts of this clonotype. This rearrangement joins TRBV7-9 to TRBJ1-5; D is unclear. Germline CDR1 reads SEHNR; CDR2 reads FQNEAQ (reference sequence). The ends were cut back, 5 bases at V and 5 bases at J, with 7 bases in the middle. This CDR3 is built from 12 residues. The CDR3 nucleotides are TGTGCCAGCAGCCTCGGCGATCAGCCCCAGCATTTT. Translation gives CASSLGDQPQHF.

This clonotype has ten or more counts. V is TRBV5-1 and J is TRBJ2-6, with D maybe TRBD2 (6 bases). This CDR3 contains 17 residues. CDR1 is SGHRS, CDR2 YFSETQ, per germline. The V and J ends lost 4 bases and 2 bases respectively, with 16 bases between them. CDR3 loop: CASSPATSGAGANVLTF. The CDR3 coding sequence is TGCGCCAGCAGCCCAGCCACTTCGGGGGCTGGGGCCAACGTCCTGACTTTC.

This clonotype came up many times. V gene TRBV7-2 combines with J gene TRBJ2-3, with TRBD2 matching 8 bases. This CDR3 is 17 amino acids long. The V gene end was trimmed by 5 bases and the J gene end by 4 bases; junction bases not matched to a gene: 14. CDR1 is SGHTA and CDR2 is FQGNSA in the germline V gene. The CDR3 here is CASSESGTRSFSDTQYF. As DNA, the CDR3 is TGTGCCAGCAGCGAGTCCGGGACTAGAAGTTTCTCAGATACGCAGTATTTT.